These 27 T cell receptor beta chains originate from one sample sequenced in a study of graft-versus-host responses after intestinal transplantation (dated by TCRdb to the early 2020s). No cognate antigen is known for these TCRs. Library prep was done by the immunoSEQ multiplex PCR assay. Held by TCRdb, this immuneACCESS table contains in-frame sequences only and omits some clones. Under half of the omission traces to an unresolved V gene where checked; the cause of the rest is unknown. Across this sample there are about 90,000 clones, with just under 95% seen only once. The ten largest make up approximately 1.1% of the sample. Interpreted using the paper, the time point label stands for: cells obtained before transplantation from donor or recipient. The sequencing used unstimulated CD8+ T cells sorted from spleen or lymph node cells, collected before transplant. These receptor sequences come from a human donor who was the organ donor for an intestinal transplant.

This chain links TRBV5-4 with TRBJ2-7, with TRBD2 identical over 8 bases. V was clipped by 0 bases and J by 2 bases; unmatched bases: 7. CDR1 is SGHNT and CDR2 is YYREEE in the germline V gene (reference sequence). This CDR3 spans 16 amino acids. The CDR3 nucleotides are TGTGCCAGCAGCTTGGGCCTCCGGGGGGGAACCTACGAGCAGTACTTC. Protein sequence: CASSLGLRGGTYEQYF.

The J gene is TRBJ2-7, the V gene TRBV27; 10 bases line up with TRBD1. The V segment lost 6 bases and the J segment 3 bases; nucleotides outside the gene matches: 5. Looked up from germline, CDR1 is MNHEY and CDR2 is SMNVEV (reference sequence). The CDR3 contains 14 residues. The CDR3 spells CASSYGTGDYEQYF. CDR3 nucleotide sequence: TGTGCCAGCAGCTACGGGACAGGGGACTACGAGCAGTACTTC.

V usage is TRBV11-1 and J usage is TRBJ2-7; the match to TRBD2 covers 9 bases. This CDR3 has 13 residues. Trimming at V came to 4 bases and at J to 2 bases, leaving 0 bases not matched to a gene. The germline V gene encodes CDR1 SGHAT and CDR2 FQDESV (reference sequence). CDR3 sequence reads: CASSWTSAYEQYF. The CDR3 nucleotides are TGTGCCAGCAGCTGGACTAGCGCCTACGAGCAGTACTTC.

This clone was counted a single time. V usage is TRBV28 and J usage is TRBJ2-1, with D perhaps matching TRBD2 (5 bases). CDR3 length: 15 amino acids. V was clipped by 5 bases and J by 7 bases, with 18 bases between them. The germline gives CDR1 MDHEN, CDR2 SYDVKM. The CDR3 bases are TGTGCCAGCAGTCAGCGGCCCCATCACCTAAATGAGCAGTTCTTC. Amino acids: CASSQRPHHLNEQFF.

This clone was detected only once. The CDR3 is CASSLRGELFF. The CDR3 DNA is TGTGCCAGCAGCTTACGTGGGGAGCTGTTTTTT. The V and J genes are TRBV7-8 and TRBJ2-2, with D hard to call. Germline V gene sequence: CDR1 SGHVS, CDR2 FQNEAQ. CDR3 size: 11 residues. V was pared by 2 bases and J by 8 bases, with 3 bases between.

CDR3 region: CASSPMWTSGEETQYF. For the CDR3, the DNA is TGTGCCAGCAGCCCGATGTGGACTAGCGGGGAAGAGACCCAGTACTTC. The chain has TRBV11-2 and TRBJ2-5; TRBD2 aligns across 12 bases. The CDR3 has 16 residues. J lost 3 bases, V lost 5 bases, and 7 bases had no gene match. Germline CDR1 and CDR2: SGHAT and FQNNGV.

The chain couples TRBV27 to TRBJ2-2, with TRBD2 identical over 10 bases. The V and J ends lost 6 bases and 4 bases, in that order; junction bases with no gene match: 17. This CDR3 contains 19 residues. Germline lookup yields CDR1 MNHEY and CDR2 SMNVEV (reference sequence). CDR3 region: CASSPPSYSGRFTTGELFF. In nucleotides, the CDR3 is TGTGCCAGCAGCCCCCCCTCCTATAGCGGGAGGTTTACCACCGGGGAGCTGTTTTTT.

The chain carries TRBV5-4 and TRBJ2-4, with TRBD2 matching 8 bases. CDR3 size: 13 residues. Germline assignment: CDR1 SGHNT and CDR2 YYREEE (reference sequence). Trimming cost V 4 bases and J 6 bases; bases outside gene matches: 3. CDR3 nucleotides: TGTGCCAGCAGCCGGGGGGGACCAAACATTCAGTACTTC. As protein: CASSRGGPNIQYF.

The chain combines TRBV7-3 with TRBJ1-1; D perhaps matches TRBD1 (5 bases). CDR1 is SGHTA and CDR2 is FQGTGA in the germline V gene. Trimming removed 0 bases at V and 1 base at J, with 9 bases between. This CDR3 has 15 amino acids. The CDR3 region has the DNA TGTGCCAGCAGCTTAACGGGGGGGTGGAACACTGAAGCTTTCTTT. Translating it yields CASSLTGGWNTEAFF.

This clone was found once. The chain couples TRBV6-5 to TRBJ2-2; maybe TRBD2 (5 bases). From germline, CDR1 is MNHEY and CDR2 SVGAGI. There are 15 residues in the CDR3. V was pared by 2 bases and J by 6 bases, with 13 bases between. The CDR3 spells CASSYHPLAPGELFF. For the CDR3, the DNA is TGTGCCAGCAGTTACCATCCTCTAGCACCCGGGGAGCTGTTTTTT.

This rearrangement joins TRBV30 to TRBJ1-6, with D unclear. The length of the CDR3 is 12 residues. The germline CDR1 and CDR2 sequences are GTSNPN and SVGIG (reference sequence). Trimming shortened V by 0 bases and J by 9 bases, and 6 bases separated the two germline ends. The CDR3 is CAWSVLGSPLHF. As DNA, the CDR3 is TGTGCCTGGAGTGTACTTGGTTCACCCCTCCACTTT.

This clone was seen just once. CDR3 coding DNA: TGTGCCAGCAGCCCCGACTTGTACGAGCAGTACTTC. It specifies CASSPDLYEQYF. V usage is TRBV7-2 and J usage is TRBJ2-7, with D unclear. The CDR3 contains 12 residues. V was trimmed by 5 bases and J by 4 bases, leaving 9 bases between them. CDR1 is SGHTA and CDR2 is FQGNSA in the germline V gene.

The rearrangement links TRBV7-9 to TRBJ2-7; TRBD2 is a possible D gene (6 bases). V was shortened by 4 bases and J by 2 bases, with 12 bases between the two germline ends. Germline V gene data show CDR1 as SEHNR and CDR2 as FQNEAQ (reference sequence). The CDR3 is made up of 14 amino acids. DNA for the CDR3: TGTGCCAGCAGCTCGGGGGAGCGGACCTACGAGCAGTACTTC. It specifies CASSSGERTYEQYF.

The J gene is TRBJ2-7, the V gene TRBV6-1, with TRBD2 as a possible D gene (6 bases). There are 15 residues in the CDR3. Trimming left V 2 bases short and J 4 bases short, with 15 bases between. CDR1 is MNHNS, CDR2 SASEGT, per germline. CDR3 in amino acids: CASSEMGGLLYEQYF. The CDR3 nucleotides read TGTGCCAGCAGTGAAATGGGAGGACTACTTTACGAGCAGTACTTC.

The chain links TRBV5-8 to TRBJ2-3; unclear D gene. Trimming left V 0 bases short and J 0 bases short, with 8 bases between. Per the germline V gene, CDR1 is SGHTS and CDR2 is YDEGEE. There are 15 residues in the CDR3. In nucleotides, the CDR3 is TGTGCCAGCAGCTTGGGGGCAGGTAGCACAGATACGCAGTATTTT. Translating it yields CASSLGAGSTDTQYF.

The chain joins TRBV7-9 to TRBJ1-1; D is unresolved. Trimming left V 1 base short and J 6 bases short, with 9 bases between. The germline V gene has CDR1 SEHNR and CDR2 FQNEAQ (reference sequence). The CDR3 has 13 amino acids. As DNA, the CDR3 is TGTGCCAGCAGCTTAGGAGGTCGTGCTGAAGCTTTCTTT. Translation: CASSLGGRAEAFF.

The J gene is TRBJ1-2, the V gene TRBV28; weak D call: TRBD1 (6 bases). V was clipped by 7 bases and J by 6 bases, with 21 bases between them. Germline loops: CDR1 MDHEN, CDR2 SYDVKM. CDR3 length: 15 residues. CDR3 in DNA: TGTGCCAGCACCCAAACCCGCGAGGGGGTCGATGGCTACACCTTC. Translated, it gives CASTQTREGVDGYTF.

The chain uses TRBV27 and TRBJ2-5; possibly TRBD1 for D (5 bases). The CDR3 runs to 14 residues. The V gene's germline CDR1 is MNHEY and CDR2 SMNVEV (reference sequence). V was pared by 2 bases and J by 2 bases, with 9 bases between. The CDR3 is CASSLQGGQETQYF. The CDR3 nucleotides read TGTGCCAGCAGTTTACAGGGTGGTCAAGAGACCCAGTACTTC.

V is TRBV7-9 and J is TRBJ2-7; D not resolved. Trimming removed 0 bases at V and 4 bases at J, with 13 bases between. Germline CDR1 is SEHNR and CDR2 is FQNEAQ (reference sequence). This CDR3 is 15 amino acids long. The chain's CDR3 is CASSLAGQDTYEQYF. Written as DNA, the CDR3 is TGTGCCAGCAGCTTAGCGGGCCAAGACACTTACGAGCAGTACTTC.

This clone was recorded only once. CDR3 protein: CASSLFGQGNSPLHF. CDR3 in DNA: TGTGCCAGCAGCTTATTCGGACAGGGAAATTCACCCCTCCACTTT. The J gene is TRBJ1-6, the V gene TRBV7-2, with 8 bases identical to TRBD1. The CDR3 contains 15 residues. V was pared by 2 bases and J by 7 bases, with 4 bases of the junction left unmatched. Germline values: CDR1 SGHTA, CDR2 FQGNSA.

This chain links TRBV4-1 with TRBJ2-1; 10 bases match TRBD2. Germline CDR1 reads MGHRA; CDR2 reads YSYEKL. The V segment lost 1 base and the J segment 8 bases; nucleotides outside the gene matches: 8. The CDR3 totals 16 residues. The CDR3 loop is CASSQVASGGVHEQFF. In nucleotides, the CDR3 is TGCGCCAGCAGCCAAGTCGCCAGCGGGGGGGTCCATGAGCAGTTCTTC.

The chain carries TRBV9 and TRBJ2-5, with 8 bases that match TRBD2. V was pared by 0 bases and J by 4 bases, with 11 bases of the junction left unmatched. Germline loops: CDR1 SGDLS, CDR2 YYNGEE. The CDR3 consists of 17 residues. CDR3 residues: CASSVGTSGNWGETQYF. In DNA, the CDR3 is TGTGCCAGCAGCGTAGGAACTAGCGGCAATTGGGGAGAGACCCAGTACTTC. Combining the CDR3 with reference TRBV9 and TRBJ2-5 gives the whole variable domain DSGVTQTPKHLITATGQRVTLRCSPRSGDLSVYWYQQSLDQGLQFLIQYYNGEERAKGNILERFSAQQFPDLHSELNLSSLELGDSALYFCASSVGTSGNWGETQYFGPGTRLLVL.

The chain recombines TRBV10-3 with TRBJ1-4, with D tentatively TRBD1 (5 bases). Germline V gene lookup returns CDR1 ENHRY and CDR2 SYGVKD. This CDR3 region has 11 residues. V lost 8 bases, J lost 11 bases, and 12 bases lay in between. The CDR3 DNA reads TGTGCCATCTCGCGGGGGAGGAAACTGTTTTTT. This translates into CAISRGRKLFF.

This clone was seen once. V and J are TRBV28 and TRBJ2-7, with TRBD2 identical over 9 bases. Trimming removed 7 bases from V and 5 bases from J; junction bases left unmatched: 9. This CDR3 is built from 14 residues. From germline, CDR1 is MDHEN and CDR2 SYDVKM. The CDR3 protein is CASTPAGGPHEQYF. The CDR3 bases are TGTGCCAGCACTCCTGCGGGAGGGCCCCACGAGCAGTACTTC.

The V gene is TRBV11-2, the J gene TRBJ1-6; D may be TRBD1 (5 bases). Trimming removed 5 bases at V and 7 bases at J, with 9 bases between. The CDR3 is 13 residues long. The V gene's germline CDR1 is SGHAT and CDR2 FQNNGV. The CDR3 spells CASSRRGNSPLHF. In DNA, the CDR3 is TGTGCCAGCAGCCGACGGGGGAATTCACCCCTCCACTTT.

The chain is built from TRBV19 and TRBJ2-7, with 7 bases fitting TRBD2. V lost 3 bases to trimming and J lost 6 bases; unmatched junction nucleotides: 8. Germline assignment: CDR1 LNHDA and CDR2 SQIVND (reference sequence). This CDR3 has 14 residues. The CDR3 sequence: CASSMGGRASEQYF. The CDR3 nucleotides read TGTGCCAGTAGTATGGGAGGGAGGGCCTCCGAGCAGTACTTC.

CDR3 amino acids: CASRIDKYYEQYF. The CDR3 bases are TGCGCCAGCAGAATCGACAAATACTACGAGCAGTACTTC. V is TRBV10-2 and J is TRBJ2-7; no clear D gene. From germline, CDR1 is WSHSY and CDR2 SAAADI. Between the trimmed V and J ends, which lost 6 bases and 3 bases, there was a span of 12 bases. There are 13 residues in the CDR3.